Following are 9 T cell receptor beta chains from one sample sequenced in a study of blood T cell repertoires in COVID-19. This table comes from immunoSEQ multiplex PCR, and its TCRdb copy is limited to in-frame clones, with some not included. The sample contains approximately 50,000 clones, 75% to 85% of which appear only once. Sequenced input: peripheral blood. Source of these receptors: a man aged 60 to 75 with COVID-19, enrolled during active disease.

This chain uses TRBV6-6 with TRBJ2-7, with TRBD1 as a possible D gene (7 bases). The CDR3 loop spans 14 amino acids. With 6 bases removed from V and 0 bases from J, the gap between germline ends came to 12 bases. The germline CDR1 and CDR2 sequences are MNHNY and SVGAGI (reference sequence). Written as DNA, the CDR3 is TGTGCCAGCAGCCCAGGGGGGTTCTCCTACGAGCAGTACTTC. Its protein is CASSPGGFSYEQYF.

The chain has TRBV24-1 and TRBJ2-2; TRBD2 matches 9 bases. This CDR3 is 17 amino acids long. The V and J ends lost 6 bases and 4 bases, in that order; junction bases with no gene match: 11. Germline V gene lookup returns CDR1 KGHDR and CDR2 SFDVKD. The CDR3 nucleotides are TGTGCCACCAGTCGACCCGGACTAGCGCGGCGCACCGGGGAGCTGTTTTTT. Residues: CATSRPGLARRTGELFF.

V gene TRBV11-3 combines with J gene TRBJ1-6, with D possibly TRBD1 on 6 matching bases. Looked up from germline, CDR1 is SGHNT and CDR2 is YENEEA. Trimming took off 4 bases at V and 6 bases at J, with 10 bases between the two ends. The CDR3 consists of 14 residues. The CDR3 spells CASSYREGNSPLHF. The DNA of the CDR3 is TGTGCCAGCAGCTACAGGGAGGGTAATTCACCCCTCCACTTT. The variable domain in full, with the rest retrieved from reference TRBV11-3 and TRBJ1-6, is EAGVVQSPRYKIIEKKQPVAFWCNPISGHNTLYWYLQNLGQGPELLIRYENEEAVDDSQLPKDRFSAERLKGVDSTLKIQPAELGDSAVYLCASSYREGNSPLHFGNGTRLTVT.

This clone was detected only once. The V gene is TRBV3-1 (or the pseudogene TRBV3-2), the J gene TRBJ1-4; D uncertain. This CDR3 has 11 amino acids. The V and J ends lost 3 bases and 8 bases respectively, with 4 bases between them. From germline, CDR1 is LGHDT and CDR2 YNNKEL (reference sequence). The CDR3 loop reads CASSHREKLFF. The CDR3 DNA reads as TGTGCCAGCAGCCACAGGGAAAAACTGTTTTTT.

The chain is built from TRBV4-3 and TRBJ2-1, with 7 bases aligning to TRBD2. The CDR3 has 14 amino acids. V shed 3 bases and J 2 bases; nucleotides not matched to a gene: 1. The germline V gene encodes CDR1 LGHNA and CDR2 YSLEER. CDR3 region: CASSQRGTYNEQFF. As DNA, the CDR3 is TGCGCCAGCAGCCAGCGGGGGACCTACAATGAGCAGTTCTTC.

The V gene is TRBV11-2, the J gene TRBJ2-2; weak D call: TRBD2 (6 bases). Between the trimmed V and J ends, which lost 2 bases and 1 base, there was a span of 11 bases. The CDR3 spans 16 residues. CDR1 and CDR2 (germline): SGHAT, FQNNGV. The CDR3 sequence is CASSLPTSQNTGELFF. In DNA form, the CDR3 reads TGTGCCAGCAGCTTACCCACTAGCCAGAACACCGGGGAGCTGTTTTTT.

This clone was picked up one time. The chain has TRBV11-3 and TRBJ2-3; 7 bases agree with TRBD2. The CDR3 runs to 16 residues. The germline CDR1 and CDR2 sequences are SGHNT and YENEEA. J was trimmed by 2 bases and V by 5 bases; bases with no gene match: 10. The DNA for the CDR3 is TGTGCCAGCAGCCCCCGGAGCGGGACCAACACAGATACGCAGTATTTT. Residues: CASSPRSGTNTDTQYF.

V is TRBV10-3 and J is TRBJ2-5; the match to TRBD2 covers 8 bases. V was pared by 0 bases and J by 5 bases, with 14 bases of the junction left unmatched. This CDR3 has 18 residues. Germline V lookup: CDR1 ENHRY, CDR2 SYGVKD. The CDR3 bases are TGTGCCATCAGTGAGTCGACGGCGGGGGGCCTGACTAGTGAGACCCAGTACTTC. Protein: CAISESTAGGLTSETQYF.

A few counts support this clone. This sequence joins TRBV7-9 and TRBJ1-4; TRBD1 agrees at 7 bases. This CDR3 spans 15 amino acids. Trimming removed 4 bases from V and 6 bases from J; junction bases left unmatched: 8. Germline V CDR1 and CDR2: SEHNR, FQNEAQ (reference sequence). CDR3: CASSSLDRFDEKLFF. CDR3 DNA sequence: TGTGCCAGCAGCTCTTTGGACAGGTTCGATGAAAAACTGTTTTTT.